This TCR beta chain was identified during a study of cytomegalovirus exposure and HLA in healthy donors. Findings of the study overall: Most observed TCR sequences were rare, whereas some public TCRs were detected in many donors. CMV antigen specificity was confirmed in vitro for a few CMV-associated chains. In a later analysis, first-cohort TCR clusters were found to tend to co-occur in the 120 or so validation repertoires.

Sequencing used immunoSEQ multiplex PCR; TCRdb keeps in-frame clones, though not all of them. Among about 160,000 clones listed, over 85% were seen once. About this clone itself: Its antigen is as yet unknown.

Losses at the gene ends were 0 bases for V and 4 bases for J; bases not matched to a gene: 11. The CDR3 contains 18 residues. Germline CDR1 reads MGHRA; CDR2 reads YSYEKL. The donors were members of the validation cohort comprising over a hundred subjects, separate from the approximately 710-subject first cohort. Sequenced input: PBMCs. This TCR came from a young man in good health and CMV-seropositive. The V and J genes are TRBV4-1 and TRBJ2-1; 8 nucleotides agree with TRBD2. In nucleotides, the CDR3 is TGCGCCAGCAGCCAAGACCGAGGCGGGAGGAGGGTTTACAATGAGCAGTTCTTC. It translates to CASSQDRGGRRVYNEQFF.